These 13 T cell receptor beta chains were all obtained from the same sample, sequenced in a study of shared clonotypes between healthy human individuals. Data came from immunoSEQ multiplex PCR; TCRdb stores just in-frame clones and leaves some out. The data hold about 2.1 million clones, with about 94% observed a single time. CD8 cells classed as naive were CD45RO-negative and positively selected for CCR7, excluding terminally differentiated effector memory CD45RA+ cells. Sequenced material: naive CD8+ T cells from PBMCs. The origin of the receptors is a man aged 18 to 30 in good health. Some clones in this sample may be carry-over from other donors' samples.

The CDR3 protein is CASSSTGFRGLRNQPQHF. The CDR3 DNA reads TGTGCCAGCTCGTCGACAGGGTTTAGGGGCTTAAGGAATCAGCCCCAGCATTTT. This rearrangement joins TRBV18 to TRBJ1-5; 7 bases fit TRBD1. The V segment lost 6 bases and the J segment 4 bases; nucleotides outside the gene matches: 18. The CDR3 is 18 residues long. Germline V gives CDR1 KGHSH, CDR2 LQKENI.

The rearrangement uses TRBV28 and TRBJ2-3, with a possible D match to TRBD1 (5 bases). This CDR3 has 12 amino acids. V was pared by 5 bases and J by 5 bases, with 8 bases between. CDR1 MDHEN and CDR2 SYDVKM come from the germline V gene. The CDR3 sequence is CASSGAEDTQYF. In DNA form, the CDR3 reads TGTGCCAGCAGTGGGGCGGAAGATACGCAGTATTTT.

This clone was seen once. The chain recombines TRBV10-2 with TRBJ2-1, with 8 positions matching TRBD2. Trimming took 2 bases from V and 1 from J; bases not matched to a gene: 7. The CDR3 contains 17 residues. The germline gives CDR1 WSHSY, CDR2 SAAADI. The chain's CDR3 is CASSEGLAPLSYNEQFF. CDR3 DNA: TGCGCCAGCAGTGAGGGACTAGCACCTCTTTCCTACAATGAGCAGTTCTTC.

The CDR3 DNA follows: TGTGCCAGCAGTTTGGTGGCAGGGTCTTGGAACGAGCAGTACTTC. Amino acid sequence: CASSLVAGSWNEQYF. The chain recombines TRBV28 with TRBJ2-7, with D possibly being TRBD1 (5 bases). The CDR3 length is 15 residues. Germline V gene lookup returns CDR1 MDHEN and CDR2 SYDVKM. The V gene lost 3 bases and the J gene lost 5 bases, with 17 bases spanning the gap.

V usage is TRBV10-3 and J usage is TRBJ2-5; tentative D call: TRBD1 (5 bases). Germline V lookup: CDR1 ENHRY, CDR2 SYGVKD. The germline V and J ends were trimmed by 0 bases and 1 base, with 12 bases remaining between them. The length of the CDR3 is 16 residues. The CDR3 here is CAISESSVGAQETQYF. CDR3 nucleotides: TGTGCCATCAGTGAGTCGTCAGTAGGGGCCCAAGAGACCCAGTACTTC.

A single count supports this clone. V usage is TRBV27 and J usage is TRBJ2-7, with D possibly TRBD2 on 7 matching bases. CDR3 length equals 16 residues. Trimming pared 5 bases from V and 5 bases from J, leaving 22 bases between. Per germline, CDR1 MNHEY and CDR2 SMNVEV (reference sequence). The CDR3 loop is CASSPLTGGRFNEQYF. The CDR3 region has the DNA TGTGCCAGCAGTCCCTTAACCGGGGGGCGGTTCAACGAGCAGTACTTC.

V is TRBV6-6 and J is TRBJ2-3, with D unresolved. The CDR3 is 13 amino acids. V lost 6 bases, J lost 2 bases, and 9 bases lay in between. In germline, CDR1 is MNHNY, CDR2 SVGAGI (reference sequence). CDR3 region: CASRPDNTDTQYF. CDR3 DNA sequence: TGTGCCAGCAGACCCGATAACACAGATACGCAGTATTTT.

This sequence joins TRBV7-3 and TRBJ2-1, with unresolved D. The CDR3 extends over 15 amino acids. The ends were cut back, 0 bases at V and 6 bases at J, with 12 bases in the middle. Germline CDR1 reads SGHTA; CDR2 reads FQGTGA. The chain's CDR3 is CASSLTPGRLNEQFF. The CDR3 DNA sequence: TGTGCCAGCAGCTTAACGCCCGGGCGGCTCAATGAGCAGTTCTTC.

This sequence joins TRBV5-5 and TRBJ1-2; perhaps TRBD1 as D (6 bases). In germline, CDR1 is SGHKS, CDR2 YYEKEE (reference sequence). With 4 bases removed from V and 0 bases from J, the gap between germline ends came to 10 bases. CDR3 length: 14 residues. The chain's CDR3 is CASSQGHSNYGYTF. CDR3 nucleotide sequence: TGTGCCAGCAGCCAGGGACACTCTAACTATGGCTACACCTTC. The entire variable domain, with the rest obtained from reference TRBV5-5 and TRBJ1-2, is as follows: DAGVTQSPTHLIKTRGQQVTLRCSPISGHKSVSWYQQVLGQGPQFIFQYYEKEERGRGNFPDRFSARQFPNYSSELNVNALLLGDSALYLCASSQGHSNYGYTFGSGTRLTVV.

The chain recombines TRBV6-1 with TRBJ1-4; 11 nucleotides match TRBD1. This CDR3 has 18 residues. Per the germline V gene, CDR1 is MNHNS and CDR2 is SASEGT. The V segment lost 0 bases and the J segment 4 bases; nucleotides outside the gene matches: 7. The CDR3 coding sequence is TGTGCCAGCAGTGAAGCCCGGACAGGGGGCTTGTATAATGAAAAACTGTTTTTT. Its translation: CASSEARTGGLYNEKLFF.

The DNA for the CDR3 is TGCGCCAGCAGCCAAGAAGGAGGGATCTATGGCTACACCTTC. Protein: CASSQEGGIYGYTF. The V call is TRBV4-3, the J call TRBJ1-2; no firm D call. Germline V gives CDR1 LGHNA, CDR2 YSLEER. This CDR3 region has 14 residues. Trimming took 0 bases from V and 4 from J, leaving 9 bases between them.

The CDR3 sequence is CASSSLSGRDNEQFF. The CDR3 nucleotides are TGTGCCAGCAGTTCCCTAAGCGGGAGGGACAATGAGCAGTTCTTC. The chain has TRBV6-5 and TRBJ2-1; 10 bases are shared with TRBD2. V lost 4 bases, J lost 5 bases, and 5 bases stayed unmatched. This CDR3 is 15 amino acids long. Germline CDR1 is MNHEY and CDR2 is SVGAGI.

V is TRBV11-2 and J is TRBJ2-1; D call uncertain. This CDR3 is built from 16 residues. Germline CDR1 and CDR2: SGHAT and FQNNGV. Trimming stripped 4 bases from V and 0 bases from J, with 13 bases between. The CDR3 is CASSYSRVSSYNEQFF. CDR3 nucleotide sequence: TGTGCCAGCAGCTATAGTAGAGTGAGCTCCTACAATGAGCAGTTCTTC.